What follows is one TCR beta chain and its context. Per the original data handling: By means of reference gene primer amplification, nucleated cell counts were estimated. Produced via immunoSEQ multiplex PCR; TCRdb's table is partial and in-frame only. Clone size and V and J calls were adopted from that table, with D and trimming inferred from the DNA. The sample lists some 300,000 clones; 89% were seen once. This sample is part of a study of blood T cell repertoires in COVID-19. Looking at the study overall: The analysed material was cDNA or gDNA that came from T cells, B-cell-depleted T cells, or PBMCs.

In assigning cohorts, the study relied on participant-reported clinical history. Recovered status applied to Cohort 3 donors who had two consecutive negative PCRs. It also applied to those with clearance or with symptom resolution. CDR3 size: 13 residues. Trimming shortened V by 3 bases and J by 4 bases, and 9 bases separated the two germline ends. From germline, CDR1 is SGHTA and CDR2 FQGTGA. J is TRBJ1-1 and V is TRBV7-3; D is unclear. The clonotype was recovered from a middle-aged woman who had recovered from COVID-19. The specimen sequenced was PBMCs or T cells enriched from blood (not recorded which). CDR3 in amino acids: CASSFSSFTEAFF. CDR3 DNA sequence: TGTGCCAGCAGCTTTAGTAGTTTCACTGAAGCTTTCTTT.